The clone carrying this T cell receptor beta chain came up a few times. What it binds is unknown. The entry originates in a study of T cell repertoires in cytomegalovirus infection. Study overall: Through public TCR beta signatures, both CMV infection and matching HLA type were indicated.

Study-level results: HLA-C-restricted CMV-specific TCR beta clonotypes prevailed in the ex vivo response.

TCRdb itself ran the reads through MiXCR, one entry per CDR3 protein. The sample lists 300,000 to 400,000 distinct CDR3 sequences; over 15% were seen once. The CDR3 extends over 16 amino acids. In germline, CDR1 is SGHAT, CDR2 FQNNGV. Trimming shortened V by 5 bases and J by 5 bases, and 19 bases separated the two germline ends. The sequenced material came from PBMCs. This chain connects TRBV11-2 to TRBJ2-1, with D possibly matching TRBD1 (6 bases). This clonotype was obtained from a human donor in good health (CMV status not recorded). Some clones in this sample may be carry-over from other donors' samples. The CDR3 protein is CASSRDTSITHNEQFF. CDR3 sequence (DNA): TGTGCCAGCAGCCGGGACACTAGTATTACCCACAATGAGCAGTTCTTC.